This T cell receptor (beta chain) was sequenced in a study of T-cell memory formation after mild COVID-19. General study points: Day 15 to 85 contracting clones showed balanced CD4/CD8; day 15 to 37 expanders favored CD4+. The second-wave clones peaking on day 37 were not confirmed as SARS-CoV-2-specific.

Note on this clonotype: Its antigen is unidentified.

This CDR3 spans 14 amino acids. V was trimmed by 7 bases and J by 9 bases, leaving 21 bases between them. Looked up from germline, CDR1 is SQVTM and CDR2 is ANQGSEA. MiXCR, run by TCRdb on the 5' RACE reads, gives a single entry per CDR3 protein. Among about 450,000 distinct CDR3 sequences listed, about a quarter were seen once. The sample taken for sequencing was PBMCs or a T cell subset sorted from them (not recorded which). The TCR sequence derives from an adult woman who had mild COVID-19 (a few samples of this study predate the infection). Cell type and time point are not known. The V call is TRBV29-1, the J call TRBJ1-4, with a tentative D call TRBD1 (6 bases). The chain's CDR3 is CSAVGGREGKKLFF. CDR3 in DNA: TGCAGCGCCGTAGGGGGGCGCGAAGGGAAAAAACTGTTTTTT.